This entry lists 13 T cell receptor beta chains sequenced from one sample in a study of neurological immune-mediated disorders. MiXCR, run by TCRdb on the 5' RACE reads, gives a single entry per CDR3 protein. Here the sample spans about 66,000 distinct CDR3 sequences, roughly 3.2% being singletons. Sequencing was performed on PBMCs. The receptors stem from a middle-aged man with multiple sclerosis.

This clonotype has ten or more counts. The rearrangement uses TRBV20-1 and TRBJ2-1, with a weak D call TRBD1 (6 bases). CDR3 length: 13 amino acids. Trimming removed 3 bases at V and 6 bases at J, with 12 bases between. Germline assignment: CDR1 DFQATT and CDR2 SNEGSKA (reference sequence). The CDR3 DNA reads TGCAGTGCTAGTTACAGGGATCTCAATGAGCAGTTCTTC. It codes for CSASYRDLNEQFF.

This clonotype showed up many times. V gene TRBV6-5 combines with J gene TRBJ2-1; 9 bases are shared with TRBD2. The CDR3 covers 15 residues. V was pared by 2 bases and J by 4 bases, with 3 bases of the junction left unmatched. Germline CDR1 and CDR2: MNHEY and SVGAGI. Written as DNA, the CDR3 is TGTGCCAGCAGTTACCTAGCGGGGAGGTACAATGAGCAGTTCTTC. This translates into CASSYLAGRYNEQFF.

This clonotype came up many times. V gene TRBV5-1 combines with J gene TRBJ2-3, with TRBD1 matching 8 bases. V lost 4 bases to trimming and J lost 5 bases; unmatched junction nucleotides: 3. This CDR3 spans 13 amino acids. Germline V gene data show CDR1 as SGHRS and CDR2 as YFSETQ. As DNA, the CDR3 is TGCGCCAGCAGCGCTACAGGGGGAGATACGCAGTATTTT. Translation gives CASSATGGDTQYF.

This clonotype was detected ten times or more. This chain uses TRBV6-5 with TRBJ2-7, with D uncertain. CDR1 is MNHEY, CDR2 SVGAGI, per germline. V gave up 6 bases and J gave up 0 bases, with 9 bases separating them. CDR3 length: 13 residues. This chain's CDR3 is CASSRLGSYEQYF. For the CDR3, the DNA is TGTGCCAGCAGCCGACTGGGCTCCTACGAGCAGTACTTC.

The sample holds many counts of this clonotype. The chain recombines TRBV5-1 with TRBJ2-2; D gene ambiguous. This CDR3 is 15 amino acids long. Germline lookup yields CDR1 SGHRS and CDR2 YFSETQ. Trimming removed 0 bases from V and 0 bases from J, with 6 bases in between. The CDR3 sequence is CASSLGVANTGELFF. In DNA, the CDR3 is TGCGCCAGCAGCTTGGGGGTGGCGAACACCGGGGAGCTGTTTTTT.

This clonotype was counted many times. J is TRBJ2-5 and V is TRBV5-1; 10 positions agree with TRBD2. The CDR3 sequence is 17 residues long. With 3 bases clipped from V and 4 bases from J, the junction kept 12 bases outside the gene matches. Looked up from germline, CDR1 is SGHRS and CDR2 is YFSETQ. The CDR3 DNA reads as TGCGCCAGCAGCTCCTCGTCCCAGCGGGGGGGCCGAGAGACCCAGTACTTC. This codes for CASSSSSQRGGRETQYF.

This clonotype was seen at least ten times. In DNA, the CDR3 is TGTGCCAGCAGTGCCACAGCTATCTCTGGAAACACCATATATTTT. It is translated as CASSATAISGNTIYF. The V and J genes are TRBV28 and TRBJ1-3; no clear D gene. The CDR3 runs 15 residues. With 5 bases removed from V and 0 bases from J, the gap between germline ends came to 11 bases. The germline V gene has CDR1 MDHEN and CDR2 SYDVKM.

This clonotype was counted ten times or more. The rearrangement joins TRBV10-2 to TRBJ2-7, with 8 bases aligning to TRBD2. The trim removed 11 bases at V and 1 base at J, leaving 16 bases unmatched. The CDR3 is made up of 16 amino acids. Looked up from germline, CDR1 is WSHSY and CDR2 is SAAADI. CDR3 region: CASLRLAGGTSYEQYF. The CDR3 nucleotides read TGCGCCTCCCTGCGGCTGGCGGGGGGTACTTCCTACGAGCAGTACTTC.

The chain uses TRBV20-1 and TRBJ1-5; perhaps TRBD1 as D (5 bases). In germline, CDR1 is DFQATT, CDR2 SNEGSKA (reference sequence). V shed 6 bases and J shed 0 bases, with 18 bases lying between them. The CDR3 totals 16 residues. Written as DNA, the CDR3 is TGCAGTGCCCTCCGCCCGACAGATAATAGCAATCAGCCCCAGCATTTT. Its protein is CSALRPTDNSNQPQHF.

This clonotype was detected ten times or more. This chain uses TRBV5-5 with TRBJ1-5; perhaps TRBD1 as D (5 bases). CDR1 SGHKS and CDR2 YYEKEE come from the germline V gene (reference sequence). V was shortened by 0 bases and J by 4 bases, with 14 bases between the two germline ends. CDR3 length: 16 amino acids. CDR3 sequence reads: CASSLDRTHANQPQHF. In DNA, the CDR3 is TGTGCCAGCAGCTTGGACAGGACCCACGCTAATCAGCCCCAGCATTTT.

This clonotype appeared a few times. The J gene is TRBJ2-2, the V gene TRBV10-3, with 8 bases aligning to TRBD2. V trimming: 6 bases; J trimming: 3 bases; junction bases outside the gene matches: 9. The CDR3 runs 16 residues. The germline V gene encodes CDR1 ENHRY and CDR2 SYGVKD. DNA for the CDR3: TGTGCCATCAGGGCGGAACGGGAGGGTCACACCGGGGAGCTGTTTTTT. Amino acid sequence: CAIRAEREGHTGELFF.

This clonotype was seen repeatedly, ten times or more. The chain employs TRBV20-1 and TRBJ2-1; 7 nucleotides agree with TRBD1. CDR1 is DFQATT and CDR2 is SNEGSKA in the germline V gene (reference sequence). J gave up 3 bases and V 5 bases, and 16 bases lay outside the gene matches. The CDR3 loop spans 17 amino acids. CDR3 coding DNA: TGCAGTGCTGGCCGGACAGGATCCCTAATCATCTACAATGAGCAGTTCTTC. Translation: CSAGRTGSLIIYNEQFF.

The table lists this clonotype with many counts. V and J are TRBV13 and TRBJ2-1; 7 bases agree with TRBD2. The CDR3 covers 17 residues. Per the germline V gene, CDR1 is PRHDT and CDR2 is FYEKMQ (reference sequence). J lost 0 bases, V lost 6 bases, and 11 bases had no gene match. Here the CDR3 reads CASSHFSGPRSYNEQFF. The CDR3 DNA reads as TGTGCCAGCAGTCATTTTAGCGGGCCCCGCTCCTACAATGAGCAGTTCTTC.